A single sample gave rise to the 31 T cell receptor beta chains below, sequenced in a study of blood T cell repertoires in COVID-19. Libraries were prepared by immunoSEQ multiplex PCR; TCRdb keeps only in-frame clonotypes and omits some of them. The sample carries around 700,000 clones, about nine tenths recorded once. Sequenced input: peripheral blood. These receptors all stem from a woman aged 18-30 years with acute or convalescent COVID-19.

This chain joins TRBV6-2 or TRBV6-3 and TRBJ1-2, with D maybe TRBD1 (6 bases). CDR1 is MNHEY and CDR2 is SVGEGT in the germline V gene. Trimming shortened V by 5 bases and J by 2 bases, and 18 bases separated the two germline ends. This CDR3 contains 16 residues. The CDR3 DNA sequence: TGTGCCAGCAGTGGCACCGGACAGACCTGGAACTATGGCTACACCTTC. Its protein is CASSGTGQTWNYGYTF.

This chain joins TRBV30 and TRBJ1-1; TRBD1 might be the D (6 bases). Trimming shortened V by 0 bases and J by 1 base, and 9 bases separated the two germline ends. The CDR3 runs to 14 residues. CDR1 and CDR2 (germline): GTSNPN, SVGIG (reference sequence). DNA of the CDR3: TGTGCCTGGAGTGTACTCAGGGGGAACACTGAAGCTTTCTTT. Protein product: CAWSVLRGNTEAFF.

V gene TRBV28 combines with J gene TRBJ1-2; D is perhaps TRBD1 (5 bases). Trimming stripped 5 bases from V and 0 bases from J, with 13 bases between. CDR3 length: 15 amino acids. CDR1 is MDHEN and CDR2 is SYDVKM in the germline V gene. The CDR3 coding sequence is TGTGCCAGCAGTCCCCTGGCAGGGTCTAACTATGGCTACACCTTC. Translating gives CASSPLAGSNYGYTF.

The CDR3 region is CASSLTGNDNSPLHF. The CDR3 DNA follows: TGTGCCAGCAGTCTCACAGGCAACGATAATTCACCCCTCCACTTT. The chain is built from TRBV7-3 and TRBJ1-6; D perhaps matches TRBD1 (5 bases). In germline, CDR1 is SGHTA, CDR2 FQGTGA. V was pared by 6 bases and J by 5 bases, with 14 bases between. The CDR3 consists of 15 residues.

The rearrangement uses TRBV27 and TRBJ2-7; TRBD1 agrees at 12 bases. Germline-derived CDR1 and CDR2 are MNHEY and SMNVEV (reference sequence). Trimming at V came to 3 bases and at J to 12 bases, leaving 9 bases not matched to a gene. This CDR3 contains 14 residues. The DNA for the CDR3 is TGTGCCAGCAGTTTCGGGGGGACAGGGGGCTCTCTGTACTTC. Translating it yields CASSFGGTGGSLYF.

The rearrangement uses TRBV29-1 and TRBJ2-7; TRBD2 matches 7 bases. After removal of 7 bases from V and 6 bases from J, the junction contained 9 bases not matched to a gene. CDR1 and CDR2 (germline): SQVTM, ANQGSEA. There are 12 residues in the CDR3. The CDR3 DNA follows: TGCAGCGCCCGGGGGGATCTCTCCGAGCAGTACTTC. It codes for CSARGDLSEQYF.

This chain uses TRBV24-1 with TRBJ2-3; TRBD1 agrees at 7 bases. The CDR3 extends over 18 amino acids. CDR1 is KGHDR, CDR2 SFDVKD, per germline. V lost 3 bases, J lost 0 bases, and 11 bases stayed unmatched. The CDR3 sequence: CATSDTKGARVSTDTQYF. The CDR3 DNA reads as TGTGCCACCAGTGATACCAAGGGGGCCAGGGTTAGCACAGATACGCAGTATTTT.

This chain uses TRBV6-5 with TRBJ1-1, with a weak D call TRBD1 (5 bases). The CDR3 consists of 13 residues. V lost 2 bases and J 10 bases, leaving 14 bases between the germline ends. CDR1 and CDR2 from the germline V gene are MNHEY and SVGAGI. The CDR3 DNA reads TGTGCCAGCAGTTACCAGGGCGAAAGGGGAGCTTTCTTT. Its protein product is CASSYQGERGAFF.

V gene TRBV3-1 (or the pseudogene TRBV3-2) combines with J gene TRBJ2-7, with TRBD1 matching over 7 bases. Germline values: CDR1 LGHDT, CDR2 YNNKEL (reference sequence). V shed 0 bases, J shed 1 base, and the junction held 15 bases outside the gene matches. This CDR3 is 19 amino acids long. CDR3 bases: TGTGCCAGCAGCCAAGATCTAGGACAGGCGAACTCCCTATCCTACGAGCAGTACTTC. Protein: CASSQDLGQANSLSYEQYF.

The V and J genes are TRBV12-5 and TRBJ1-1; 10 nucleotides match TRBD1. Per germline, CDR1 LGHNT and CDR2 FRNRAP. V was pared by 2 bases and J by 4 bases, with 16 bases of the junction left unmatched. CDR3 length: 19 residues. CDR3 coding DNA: TGTGCTAGTGGTTTGTTCTTTCGACAGGGGGCTAGGGCTAGCACTGAAGCTTTCTTT. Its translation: CASGLFFRQGARASTEAFF.

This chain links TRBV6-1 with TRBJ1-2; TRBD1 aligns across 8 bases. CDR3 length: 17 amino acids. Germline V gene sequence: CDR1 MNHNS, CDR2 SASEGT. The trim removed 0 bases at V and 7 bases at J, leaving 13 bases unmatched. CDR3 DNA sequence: TGTGCCAGCAGTGAAGCAATTTTCACCAGGGGGCCGGGTGGCTACACCTTC. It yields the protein CASSEAIFTRGPGGYTF.

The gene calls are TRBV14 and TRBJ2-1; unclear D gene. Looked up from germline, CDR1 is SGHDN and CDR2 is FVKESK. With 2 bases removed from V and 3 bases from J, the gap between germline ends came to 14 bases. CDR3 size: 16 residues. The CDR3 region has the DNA TGTGCCAGCAGCCAATATAGAGCTCTCTACTACAATGAGCAGTTCTTC. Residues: CASSQYRALYYNEQFF. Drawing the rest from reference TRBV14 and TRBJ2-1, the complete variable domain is EAGVTQFPSHSVIEKGQTVTLRCDPISGHDNLYWYRRVMGKEIKFLLHFVKESKQDESGMPNNRFLAERTGGTYSTLKVQPAELEDSGVYFCASSQYRALYYNEQFFGPGTRLTVL.

The CDR3 DNA reads TGTGCCAGCAGTGAGCAAACGGGGAGAACGGGTAGCAATCAGCCCCAGCATTTT. Amino acids: CASSEQTGRTGSNQPQHF. The chain uses TRBV6-1 and TRBJ1-5; no definite D call. V lost 3 bases and J 0 bases, leaving 18 bases between the germline ends. Germline assignment: CDR1 MNHNS and CDR2 SASEGT. The CDR3 sequence is 18 residues long.

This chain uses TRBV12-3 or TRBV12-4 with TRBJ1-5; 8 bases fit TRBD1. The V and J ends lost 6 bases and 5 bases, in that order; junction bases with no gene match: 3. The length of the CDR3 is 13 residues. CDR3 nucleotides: TGTGCCAGCAGAGGACAGGGAGATCAGCCCCAGCATTTT. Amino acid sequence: CASRGQGDQPQHF.

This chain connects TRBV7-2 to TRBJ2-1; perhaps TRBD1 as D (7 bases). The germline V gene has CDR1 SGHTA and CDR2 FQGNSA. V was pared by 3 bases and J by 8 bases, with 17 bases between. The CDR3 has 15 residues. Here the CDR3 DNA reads TGTGCCAGCAGCTTCGGGGGACAGAACATATATGAGCAGTTCTTC. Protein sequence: CASSFGGQNIYEQFF. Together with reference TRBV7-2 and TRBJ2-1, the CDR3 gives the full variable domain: GAGVSQSPSNKVTEKGKDVELRCDPISGHTALYWYRQSLGQGLEFLIYFQGNSAPDKSGLPSDRFSAERTGGSVSTLTIQRTQQEDSAVYLCASSFGGQNIYEQFFGPGTRLTVL.

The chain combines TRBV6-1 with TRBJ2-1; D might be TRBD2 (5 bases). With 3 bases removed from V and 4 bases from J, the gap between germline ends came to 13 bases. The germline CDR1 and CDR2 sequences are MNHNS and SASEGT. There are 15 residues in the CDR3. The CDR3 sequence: CASSDGVTLYNEQFF. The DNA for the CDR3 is TGTGCCAGCAGTGACGGGGTTACCCTTTACAATGAGCAGTTCTTC.

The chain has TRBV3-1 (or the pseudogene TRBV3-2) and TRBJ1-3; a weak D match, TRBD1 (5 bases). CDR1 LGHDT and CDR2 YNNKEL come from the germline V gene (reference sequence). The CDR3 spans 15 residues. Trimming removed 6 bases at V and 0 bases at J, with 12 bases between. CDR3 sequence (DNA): TGTGCCAGCAGACAGACCGACAGCTCTGGAAACACCATATATTTT. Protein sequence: CASRQTDSSGNTIYF.

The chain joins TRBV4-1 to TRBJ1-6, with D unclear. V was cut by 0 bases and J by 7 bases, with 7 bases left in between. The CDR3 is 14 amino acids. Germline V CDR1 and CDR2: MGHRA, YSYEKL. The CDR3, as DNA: TGCGCCAGCAGCCAAGAGCCACTAAATTCACCCCTCCACTTT. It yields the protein CASSQEPLNSPLHF.

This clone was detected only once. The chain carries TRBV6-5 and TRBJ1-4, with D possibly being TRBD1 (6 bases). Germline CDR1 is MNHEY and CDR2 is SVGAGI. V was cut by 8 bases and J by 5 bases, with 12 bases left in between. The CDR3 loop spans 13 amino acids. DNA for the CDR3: TGTGCCAGCGTTCGGACAGCAAATGAAAAACTGTTTTTT. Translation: CASVRTANEKLFF.

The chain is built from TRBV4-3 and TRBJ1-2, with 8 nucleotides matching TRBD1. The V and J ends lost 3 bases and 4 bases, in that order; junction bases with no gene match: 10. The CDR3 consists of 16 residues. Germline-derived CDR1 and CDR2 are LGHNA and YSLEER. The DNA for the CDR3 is TGCGCCAGCAGCCATAACGACAGGGGCGGTGGCTATGGCTACACCTTC. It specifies CASSHNDRGGGYGYTF.

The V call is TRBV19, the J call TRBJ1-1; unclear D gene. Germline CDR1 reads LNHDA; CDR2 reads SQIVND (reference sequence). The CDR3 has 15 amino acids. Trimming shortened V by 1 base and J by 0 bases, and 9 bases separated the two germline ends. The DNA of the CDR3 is TGTGCCAGTAGTATAGGTGGCAACCTGAACACTGAAGCTTTCTTT. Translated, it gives CASSIGGNLNTEAFF.

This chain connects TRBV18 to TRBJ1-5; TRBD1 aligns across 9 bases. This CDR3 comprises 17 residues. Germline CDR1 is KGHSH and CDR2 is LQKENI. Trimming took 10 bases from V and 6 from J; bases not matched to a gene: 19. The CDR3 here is CATRYDRGKIVFQPQHF. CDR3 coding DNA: TGTGCCACCCGGTACGACAGGGGGAAAATTGTGTTTCAGCCCCAGCATTTT.

CDR3 coding DNA: TGTGCCAGTAGCGCTTGGGGGCTAGCGGGGAACAATGAGCAGTTCTTC. Translated: CASSAWGLAGNNEQFF. The chain recombines TRBV19 with TRBJ2-1; 9 bases are a match to TRBD2. The junction had 11 bases not matched to a gene; V was cut back by 6 bases and J by 5 bases. The CDR3 runs 16 residues. Germline V gene sequence: CDR1 LNHDA, CDR2 SQIVND (reference sequence).

The CDR3 DNA reads as TGTGCCAGCAGTTCCCTAGCAGAGGAGCAGTACTTC. It codes for CASSSLAEEQYF. The V and J genes are TRBV12-3 or TRBV12-4 and TRBJ2-7, with D perhaps TRBD2 (5 bases). V was shortened by 4 bases and J by 7 bases, with 11 bases between the two germline ends. This CDR3 has 12 amino acids.

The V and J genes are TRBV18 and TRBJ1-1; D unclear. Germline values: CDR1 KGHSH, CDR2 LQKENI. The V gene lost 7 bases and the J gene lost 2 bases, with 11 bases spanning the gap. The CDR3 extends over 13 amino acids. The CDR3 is CASLDTANTEAFF. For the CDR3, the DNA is TGTGCCAGCTTGGATACAGCTAACACTGAAGCTTTCTTT. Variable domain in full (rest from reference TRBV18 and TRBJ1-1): NAGVMQNPRHLVRRRGQEARLRCSPMKGHSHVYWYRQLPEEGLKFMVYLQKENIIDESGMPKERFSAEFPKEGPSILRIQQVVRGDSAAYFCASLDTANTEAFFGQGTRLTVV.

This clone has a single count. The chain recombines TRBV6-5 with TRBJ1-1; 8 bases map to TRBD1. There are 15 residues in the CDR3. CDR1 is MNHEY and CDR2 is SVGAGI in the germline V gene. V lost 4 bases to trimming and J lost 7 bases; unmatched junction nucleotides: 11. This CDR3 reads CASSWKANRGGEAFF. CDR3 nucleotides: TGTGCCAGCAGTTGGAAAGCTAACAGGGGGGGTGAAGCTTTCTTT.

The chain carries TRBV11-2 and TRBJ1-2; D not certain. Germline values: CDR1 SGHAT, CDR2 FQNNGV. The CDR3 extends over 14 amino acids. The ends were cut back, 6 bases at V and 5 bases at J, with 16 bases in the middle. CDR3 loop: CASSSTREGYGYTF. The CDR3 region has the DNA TGTGCCAGCAGTTCCACCCGAGAGGGTTATGGCTACACCTTC.

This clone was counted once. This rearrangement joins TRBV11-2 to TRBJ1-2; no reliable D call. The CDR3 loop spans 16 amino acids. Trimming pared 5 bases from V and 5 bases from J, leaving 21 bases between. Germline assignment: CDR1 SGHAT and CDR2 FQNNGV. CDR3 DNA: TGTGCCAGCAGCCACTCTGACACTCTGGGTGGGTATGGCTACACCTTC. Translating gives CASSHSDTLGGYGYTF.

The CDR3 coding sequence is TGTGCCAGCAGTTCTCGGACAGGGAACTATGGCTACACCTTC. Protein sequence: CASSSRTGNYGYTF. This chain connects TRBV27 to TRBJ1-2; 8 nucleotides align to TRBD1. The V segment lost 4 bases and the J segment 2 bases; nucleotides outside the gene matches: 3. The CDR3 runs 14 residues. CDR1 is MNHEY and CDR2 is SMNVEV in the germline V gene (reference sequence).

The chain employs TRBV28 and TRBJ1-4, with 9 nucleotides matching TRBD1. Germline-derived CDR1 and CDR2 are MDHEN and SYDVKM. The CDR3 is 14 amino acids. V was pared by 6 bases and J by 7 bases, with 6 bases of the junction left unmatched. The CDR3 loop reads CASSTTGGAEKLFF. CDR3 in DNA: TGTGCCAGCAGCACCACAGGGGGCGCTGAAAAACTGTTTTTT.

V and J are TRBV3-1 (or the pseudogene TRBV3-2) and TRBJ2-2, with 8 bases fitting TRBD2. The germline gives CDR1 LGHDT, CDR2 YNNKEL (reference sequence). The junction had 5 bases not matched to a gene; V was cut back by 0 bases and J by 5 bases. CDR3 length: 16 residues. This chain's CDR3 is CASSQENGGATGELFF. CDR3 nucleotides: TGTGCCAGCAGCCAAGAGAACGGGGGGGCGACCGGGGAGCTGTTTTTT.